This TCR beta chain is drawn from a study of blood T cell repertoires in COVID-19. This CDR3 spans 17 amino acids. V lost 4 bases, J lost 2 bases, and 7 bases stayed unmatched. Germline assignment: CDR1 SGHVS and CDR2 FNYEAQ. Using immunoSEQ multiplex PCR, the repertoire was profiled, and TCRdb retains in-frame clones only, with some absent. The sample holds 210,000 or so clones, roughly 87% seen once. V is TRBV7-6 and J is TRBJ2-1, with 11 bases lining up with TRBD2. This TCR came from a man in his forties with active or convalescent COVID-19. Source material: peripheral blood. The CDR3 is CASSSELAGDAYNEQFF. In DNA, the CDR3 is TGTGCCAGCAGCTCAGAACTAGCGGGGGATGCCTACAATGAGCAGTTCTTC.